These T cell receptor beta chains were read from a single sample in a study of shared clonotypes between healthy human individuals. Profiling relied on immunoSEQ multiplex PCR, and the TCRdb table lists in-frame clones only, not all of them. The table records under 2.5 million clones, 80% to 95% of them present only once. The specimen was naive CD4+ T cells from PBMCs. The receptors shown here come from a man between 18 and 29 years old in good health. Some clones in this sample may be carry-over from other donors' samples. Each CDR3 is given with its conserved first and last residue. Each record gives: V gene, CDR3 length, clone size, J gene, D gene, CDR3 DNA, CDR3 protein. D genes are given only for firm matches. Size is omitted from some rows. Given values are once, few, many or a class for expanded clones.

TRBV28	16	.	TRBJ1-5	TRBD1	TGTGCCAGCGGGTCAAACCGGGACAGAGCCAATCAGCCCCAGCATTTT	CASGSNRDRANQPQHF
TRBV5-1	15	.	TRBJ2-2	TRBD1	TGCGCCAGCACTGGTCAGGGGGCATACACCGGGGAGCTGTTTTTT	CASTGQGAYTGELFF
TRBV6-1	13	.	TRBJ1-4	TRBD1	TGTGCCAGCACACGGACAGGGGATGAAAAACTGTTTTTT	CASTRTGDEKLFF
TRBV10-3	15	.	TRBJ1-2	.	TGTGCCATCAGTGAGGGACAGCGTTTTTCCTATGGCTACACCTTC	CAISEGQRFSYGYTF
TRBV28	15	.	TRBJ2-2	.	TGTGCCAGCAGTTTTGGGGCAGTTAACACCGGGGAGCTGTTTTTT	CASSFGAVNTGELFF
TRBV4-1	16	.	TRBJ2-7	.	TGCGCCAGCAGCCATCACGGGTCGGCCGCGTTTTACGAGCAGTACTTC	CASSHHGSAAFYEQYF
TRBV29-1	12	.	TRBJ1-1	.	TGCAGCGTTGTTAAGGGGCTGACTGAAGCTTTCTTT	CSVVKGLTEAFF
TRBV27	13	.	TRBJ1-1	.	TGTGCCAGCAGTTTATTCAGGGGAGCTGAAGCTTTCTTT	CASSLFRGAEAFF
TRBV7-3	16	.	TRBJ2-3	TRBD2	TGTGCCAGCAGTCCTTACCTAGCGGGAATCACAGATACGCAGTATTTT	CASSPYLAGITDTQYF
TRBV5-4	13	.	TRBJ2-1	.	TGTGCCAGCAGCCAGCCCCAGGGCAATGAGCAGTTCTTC	CASSQPQGNEQFF
TRBV30	15	.	TRBJ2-3	.	TGTGCCTGGAGTATCATCGGGACTGCGGAGGATACGCAGTATTTT	CAWSIIGTAEDTQYF
TRBV7-3	14	.	TRBJ2-2	.	TGTGCCAGCAGCTTAGACCAGAACACCGGGGAGCTGTTTTTT	CASSLDQNTGELFF
TRBV7-3	18	.	TRBJ2-3	TRBD2	TGTGCCAGCAGCTTAACGCAAAGTGGACTAGCGGGAGCAGATACGCAGTATTTT	CASSLTQSGLAGADTQYF
TRBV19	15	.	TRBJ2-7	.	TGTGCCAGTAGTTCACGGGGTCTAAGCTCCTACGAGCAGTACTTC	CASSSRGLSSYEQYF
TRBV7-6	17	.	TRBJ2-5	.	TGTGCCAGCAGCTCCAAAGCTGGGTATGGACGTGGAGAGACCCAGTACTTC	CASSSKAGYGRGETQYF
TRBV19	12	.	TRBJ2-7	.	TGTGCCAGTAGTATTGTGGGTTTCGAGCAGTACTTC	CASSIVGFEQYF
TRBV9	15	.	TRBJ2-5	TRBD2	TGTGCCAGCACCCCCCAGCGGGAGGCCCAGGAGACCCAGTACTTC	CASTPQREAQETQYF
TRBV11-3	15	.	TRBJ2-1	.	TGTGCCAGCAGCTTAGATCGTGGGACCTACAATGAGCAGTTCTTC	CASSLDRGTYNEQFF
TRBV18	16	once	TRBJ2-4	TRBD2	TGTGCCAGCTCACCACTTGCGGGAGGGGCCAAAAACATTCAGTACTTC	CASSPLAGGAKNIQYF
TRBV5-1	16	.	TRBJ1-4	.	TGCGCCAGCAGCCGGGGAGGGCTCGGAACTAATGAAAAACTGTTTTTT	CASSRGGLGTNEKLFF
TRBV19	17	.	TRBJ1-1	.	TGTGCCAGTAGTCTGACAGGCCGGTTAAAGATGAACACTGAAGCTTTCTTT	CASSLTGRLKMNTEAFF
TRBV5-6	15	.	TRBJ2-3	.	TGTGCCAGCAGCCCGACGGCTGGGCACACAGATACGCAGTATTTT	CASSPTAGHTDTQYF
TRBV6-5	13	.	TRBJ1-1	.	TGTGCCAGCACCAGGGGAATGAACACTGAAGCTTTCTTT	CASTRGMNTEAFF
TRBV10-1	15	.	TRBJ1-1	.	TGCGCCAGCAGTGAGTCCAACGGTTACAGCACCGAAGCTTTCTTT	CASSESNGYSTEAFF
TRBV28	14	.	TRBJ2-1	TRBD2	TGTGCCAGCGCTAGCGGAGCCATCTACAATGAGCAGTTCTTC	CASASGAIYNEQFF
TRBV25-1	12	once	TRBJ2-7	TRBD1	TGTGCCAGCGCCGGGACAGCCTACGAGCAGTACTTC	CASAGTAYEQYF
TRBV6-6	14	.	TRBJ2-7	TRBD1	TGTGCCAGCAGTTACTCGACGGACAGGGGCGAGCAGTACTTC	CASSYSTDRGEQYF
TRBV6-1	15	.	TRBJ1-1	.	TGTGCCACACGACCCCACAACGAGGGAAACACTGAAGCTTTCTTT	CATRPHNEGNTEAFF
TRBV28	15	.	TRBJ2-7	.	TGTGCCAGCAGTTCAGCCGGGGACACACTCTACGAGCAGTACTTC	CASSSAGDTLYEQYF